This T cell receptor (beta chain) was sequenced in a study of cytomegalovirus exposure and HLA in healthy donors. Overall study: The 120 or so validation repertoires used a platform that matched the one used for the roughly 650 first-cohort repertoires, as a later analysis reported.

Study outcomes and limitations: Specific recognition of CMV antigens was confirmed in vitro for three chains (all CMV-associated). Subsequent analysis of the roughly 120 validation repertoires found a tendency for first-cohort TCR clusters to co-occur. Reported performance of the classifier showed diagnosis of cytomegalovirus status with high specificity and sensitivity.

A word on this clone: The target antigen is unknown.

The table came from immunoSEQ multiplex PCR; TCRdb's copy has only in-frame clones and leaves some out. The data contain about 140,000 clones, roughly nine tenths of them singletons. The CDR3 covers 16 residues. The germline V gene encodes CDR1 SGHVS and CDR2 FNYEAQ. The ends lost 1 base at V and 2 bases at J; junction bases unmatched: 3. Input material: PBMCs. This sequence joins TRBV7-6 and TRBJ2-1; 9 nucleotides line up with TRBD2. This TCR was sampled from a man between 18 and 35 years old in good health and CMV-seronegative. CDR3 residues: CASSLVVAGAYNEQFF. CDR3 nucleotide sequence: TGTGCCAGCAGCTTAGTTGTAGCGGGGGCCTACAATGAGCAGTTCTTC.